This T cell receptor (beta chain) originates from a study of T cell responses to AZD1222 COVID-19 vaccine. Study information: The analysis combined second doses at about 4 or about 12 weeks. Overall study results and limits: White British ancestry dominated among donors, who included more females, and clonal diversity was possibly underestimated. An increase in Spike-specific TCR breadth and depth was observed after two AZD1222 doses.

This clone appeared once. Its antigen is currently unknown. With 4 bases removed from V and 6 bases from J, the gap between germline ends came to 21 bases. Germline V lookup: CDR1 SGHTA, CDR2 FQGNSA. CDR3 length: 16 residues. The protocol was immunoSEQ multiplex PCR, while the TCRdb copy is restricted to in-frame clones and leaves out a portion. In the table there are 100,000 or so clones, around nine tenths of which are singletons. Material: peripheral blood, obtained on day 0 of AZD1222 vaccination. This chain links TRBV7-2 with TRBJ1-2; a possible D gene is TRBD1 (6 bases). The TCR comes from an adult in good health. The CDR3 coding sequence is TGTGCCAGCAGCTCCCCCTTTGGGCTCCAGGGGCATGGCTACACCTTC. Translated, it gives CASSSPFGLQGHGYTF.